This TCR beta chain stems from a study of T cell responses to AZD1222 COVID-19 vaccine. Libraries were prepared by immunoSEQ multiplex PCR; TCRdb keeps only in-frame clonotypes and omits some of them. The sample contains roughly 96,000 clones, 85% to 90% of which appear only once. CDR3 size: 15 residues. Trimming left V 6 bases short and J 4 bases short, with 18 bases between. Germline values: CDR1 SGHAT, CDR2 FQNNGV. General study results and limits: Reports indicate that nearly half of spike-specific TCRs are directed at unmutated variant regions. Spike-specific TCR breadth and depth grew following two AZD1222 doses.

As to this clone: Its antigen is undetermined.

The gene calls are TRBV11-2 and TRBJ1-2, with D possibly being TRBD1 (5 bases). The source was peripheral blood, collected on day 0 of AZD1222 vaccination. This receptor was obtained from an adult in good health. CDR3 DNA: TGTGCCAGCAGGACTAACAGGCATCTTACCTATGGCTACACCTTC. It specifies CASRTNRHLTYGYTF.